This T cell receptor beta chain comes out of a study of T cells in Graves' hyperthyroidism and ophthalmopathy. Across the study: Peripheral blood was drawn at first diagnosis, prior to all treatment. Study results and caveats: Most expanded thyroid clonotypes above 0.001 recurred in blood. Ophthalmopathy was identified by the model a median 6.5 months ahead of onset.

What was amplified from RNA transcripts were TCR beta CDR3 regions. Primed by the HTBI set, a first-round RT-PCR was run on the TCR CDR3. TCRdb re-derived calls from the multiplex PCR reads in MiXCR, one entry per CDR3 protein. Of approximately 370,000 distinct CDR3 sequences in the sample, 15% were seen once. V was cut by 5 bases and J by 4 bases, with 11 bases left in between. This CDR3 region has 13 residues. This clonotype was detected many times. The antigen is undetermined. Patients aged 18 to 65 had newly diagnosed hyperthyroidism that had lasted under 2 months. The TCR sequence derives from a woman aged 25-40 years with Graves' hyperthyroidism. The sample taken for sequencing was blood. This chain links TRBV12-3 or TRBV12-4 with TRBJ2-5; the D call may be TRBD1 or TRBD2 (5 bases each). CDR3 in amino acids: CASSAQGRETQYF. For the CDR3, the DNA is TGTGCCAGCAGTGCGCAGGGACGAGAGACCCAGTACTTC.